This T cell receptor beta chain was identified in a study of patients and donors after allogeneic stem cell transplantation. TCRdb re-analysed the RT-PCR reads in MiXCR, keeping a single row per CDR3 protein. The top ten hold approximately 3.5% of the sample, which has about 160,000 distinct CDR3 sequences, 25% to 35% seen once. The germline gives CDR1 SGHTA, CDR2 FQGNSA. The CDR3 loop spans 15 amino acids. The V end lost 2 bases, the J end lost 5 bases, and 15 bases lay between the germline ends. The sequencing input was blood, either unsorted or a sorted T cell fraction (not recorded which). The gene calls are TRBV7-2 and TRBJ1-2, with D perhaps TRBD1 (5 bases). This TCR derives from a human donor who was either an allogeneic HSCT recipient or a stem cell or donor lymphocyte infusion donor (not recorded which). It is not recorded whose cells these are; they may come from a transplant donor. The CDR3 region has the DNA TGTGCCAGCAGCTTAAGCCCCGACAGCGTTTATGGCTACACCTTC. Its protein product is CASSLSPDSVYGYTF.